The 19 T cell receptor beta chains reported below all come from one sample, sequenced in a study of cytomegalovirus exposure and HLA in healthy donors (dated by TCRdb to the late 2010s). The library was generated by the immunoSEQ multiplex PCR assay. TCRdb carries this immuneACCESS record with in-frame sequences only. Its versions omit some clonotypes, under half of them owing to an unresolved V gene in the studies checked, with the rest unexplained. In all, the sample holds around 140,000 clones, and 89% of those were seen once. The top ten clones comprise roughly 1.2% of the sample. The sample consisted of PBMCs. These receptors came from a woman aged 18-29 years in good health and CMV-seronegative.

The V and J genes are TRBV5-1 and TRBJ1-6; 9 bases line up with TRBD1. With V trimmed by 0 bases and J by 9 bases, 1 base remained unmatched. The CDR3 is made up of 14 amino acids. Germline CDR1 SGHRS, CDR2 YFSETQ. For the CDR3, the DNA is TGCGCCAGCAGCTTGGCGGACAGGGGTTCACCCCTCCACTTT. It yields the protein CASSLADRGSPLHF.

The chain carries TRBV6-6 and TRBJ1-1, with 7 bases lining up with TRBD1. This CDR3 contains 13 residues. J gave up 6 bases and V 6 bases, and 7 bases lay outside the gene matches. Per germline, CDR1 MNHNY and CDR2 SVGAGI (reference sequence). CDR3 sequence: CASSPRTGAEAFF. The CDR3 coding sequence is TGTGCCAGCAGCCCGAGAACAGGGGCTGAAGCTTTCTTT.

V gene TRBV18 combines with J gene TRBJ1-1; maybe TRBD1 (6 bases). This CDR3 has 14 amino acids. V was pared by 4 bases and J by 1 base, with 10 bases between. Germline V gene sequence: CDR1 KGHSH, CDR2 LQKENI. Here the CDR3 reads CASSLQGKNTEAFF. CDR3 bases: TGTGCCAGCTCACTACAGGGTAAGAACACTGAAGCTTTCTTT.

The chain employs TRBV6-5 and TRBJ1-2; D gene uncertain. The V gene lost 5 bases and the J gene lost 6 bases, with 16 bases spanning the gap. Germline V lookup: CDR1 MNHEY, CDR2 SVGAGI. The CDR3 is made up of 14 amino acids. The CDR3 DNA follows: TGTGCCAGCAGTCCGCGGCGGCTTAAACATGGCTACACCTTC. Protein sequence: CASSPRRLKHGYTF.

The table lists this clone with a count of one. This sequence joins TRBV6-1 and TRBJ1-5, with 10 bases identical to TRBD1. The V gene end was trimmed by 8 bases and the J gene end by 7 bases; junction bases not matched to a gene: 5. Per germline, CDR1 MNHNS and CDR2 SASEGT. This CDR3 is 13 amino acids long. The CDR3 loop is CASDGTGVQPQHF. In DNA form, the CDR3 reads TGTGCCAGCGACGGGACAGGGGTCCAGCCCCAGCATTTT.

The chain uses TRBV5-1 and TRBJ2-5; 12 bases line up with TRBD2. The V segment lost 4 bases and the J segment 1 base; nucleotides outside the gene matches: 2. Germline CDR1 and CDR2: SGHRS and YFSETQ. The CDR3 is made up of 15 amino acids. The chain's CDR3 is CASSPGLAGQETQYF. The CDR3 DNA follows: TGCGCCAGCAGCCCGGGACTAGCGGGCCAAGAGACCCAGTACTTC. The complete variable domain, with remaining parts taken from reference TRBV5-1 and TRBJ2-5, reads KAGVTQTPRYLIKTRGQQVTLSCSPISGHRSVSWYQQTPGQGLQFLFEYFSETQRNKGNFPGRFSGRQFSNSRSEMNVSTLELGDSALYLCASSPGLAGQETQYFGPGTRLLVL.

This rearrangement joins TRBV11-2 to TRBJ2-1, with 9 bases that match TRBD2. Germline V gene lookup returns CDR1 SGHAT and CDR2 FQNNGV. V shed 8 bases, J shed 4 bases, and the junction held 6 bases outside the gene matches. CDR3 size: 14 residues. In DNA form, the CDR3 reads TGTGCCAGCCTTAGCGGGGGACCTTACAATGAGCAGTTCTTC. Translated, it gives CASLSGGPYNEQFF.

This chain links TRBV5-1 with TRBJ1-1, with D hard to call. V lost 0 bases and J lost 7, with 13 bases in between. The CDR3 has 14 amino acids. Germline loops: CDR1 SGHRS, CDR2 YFSETQ. The CDR3 DNA reads TGCGCCAGCAGCTTGGTTTATAAGGAGGATGAAGCTTTCTTT. As protein: CASSLVYKEDEAFF. Looking up the rest from reference TRBV5-1 and TRBJ1-1 gives the full variable domain: KAGVTQTPRYLIKTRGQQVTLSCSPISGHRSVSWYQQTPGQGLQFLFEYFSETQRNKGNFPGRFSGRQFSNSRSEMNVSTLELGDSALYLCASSLVYKEDEAFFGQGTRLTVV.

The gene calls are TRBV6-1 and TRBJ2-1, with 12 positions matching TRBD2. This CDR3 region has 15 residues. CDR1 is MNHNS, CDR2 SASEGT, per germline. With 3 bases clipped from V and 8 bases from J, the junction kept 5 bases outside the gene matches. The chain's CDR3 is CASSEGTSGFDEQFF. In nucleotides, the CDR3 is TGTGCCAGCAGTGAGGGGACTAGCGGGTTCGATGAGCAGTTCTTC.

V is TRBV12-5 and J is TRBJ2-7; the match to TRBD1 covers 7 bases. V was clipped by 6 bases and J by 3 bases; unmatched bases: 5. This CDR3 contains 13 residues. CDR1 and CDR2 from the germline V gene are LGHNT and FRNRAP. The CDR3 spells CASGRRQGYEQYF. The DNA of the CDR3 is TGTGCTAGTGGCCGACGACAGGGCTACGAGCAGTACTTC. Looking up the rest from reference TRBV12-5 and TRBJ2-7 gives the full variable domain: DARVTQTPRHKVTEMGQEVTMRCQPILGHNTVFWYRQTMMQGLELLAYFRNRAPLDDSGMPKDRFSAEMPDATLATLKIQPSEPRDSAVYFCASGRRQGYEQYFGPGTRLTVT.

This clone was detected only once. The chain is built from TRBV29-1 and TRBJ1-1; the D is unclear. Germline assignment: CDR1 SQVTM and CDR2 ANQGSEA. The length of the CDR3 is 13 residues. V lost 6 bases and J lost 11, with 22 bases in between. The CDR3 here is CSVSSLSSKQAFF. CDR3 DNA: TGCAGCGTCAGCAGCCTTTCCTCAAAACAGGCTTTCTTT.

Notes on this clone: The same CDR3 arises from other DNA sequences in this sample as well. The rearrangement links TRBV15 to TRBJ2-7; D is ambiguous. Trimming removed 0 bases at V and 1 base at J, with 4 bases between. Germline V CDR1 and CDR2: LNHNV, YYDKDF (reference sequence). This CDR3 has 13 amino acids. The CDR3 DNA is TGTGCCACCAGCAGAGATCGTTCCTACGAGCAGTACTTC. Translation: CATSRDRSYEQYF.

The V and J genes are TRBV13 and TRBJ2-7, with D maybe TRBD1 (5 bases). This CDR3 is built from 14 residues. Germline loops: CDR1 PRHDT, CDR2 FYEKMQ (reference sequence). V lost 2 bases and J lost 3, with 11 bases in between. Here the CDR3 reads CASSLFRQGYEQYF. CDR3 nucleotides: TGTGCCAGCAGCTTATTCAGGCAGGGCTACGAGCAGTACTTC.

The chain combines TRBV5-1 with TRBJ2-3; maybe TRBD2 (6 bases). The CDR3 contains 16 residues. CDR1 is SGHRS and CDR2 is YFSETQ in the germline V gene. Trimming took 0 bases from V and 6 from J, leaving 17 bases between them. For the CDR3, the DNA is TGCGCCAGCAGCTTGGAGTCAAGGGGACTTGGTGATACGCAGTATTTT. Translating it yields CASSLESRGLGDTQYF.

The chain employs TRBV15 and TRBJ1-2; D may be TRBD1 (6 bases). Looked up from germline, CDR1 is LNHNV and CDR2 is YYDKDF (reference sequence). The CDR3 contains 16 residues. Trimming removed 3 bases at V and 4 bases at J, with 18 bases between. This CDR3 reads CATSRTRDTRPYGYTF. DNA of the CDR3: TGTGCCACCAGCAGGACACGGGACACACGACCCTATGGCTACACCTTC.

The chain carries TRBV28 and TRBJ2-7, with 7 bases matching TRBD1. The germline gives CDR1 MDHEN, CDR2 SYDVKM. The CDR3 spans 14 residues. V gave up 1 base and J gave up 2 bases; unmatched junction bases: 2. CDR3 loop: CASSLSDRAYEQYF. The CDR3 coding sequence is TGTGCCAGCAGTTTATCAGACAGGGCCTACGAGCAGTACTTC.

The V call is TRBV5-1, the J call TRBJ2-7; tentatively, D is TRBD1 (5 bases). V lost 4 bases, J lost 0 bases, and 8 bases lay in between. The germline V gene has CDR1 SGHRS and CDR2 YFSETQ. CDR3 size: 13 residues. The CDR3 region is CASSRRDSYEQYF. In DNA, the CDR3 is TGCGCCAGCAGCCGCAGGGACTCCTACGAGCAGTACTTC.

This chain's CDR3 is CASSFGESLYGYTF. CDR3 sequence (DNA): TGTGCCAGCAGCTTTGGGGAGTCCCTCTATGGCTACACCTTC. The rearrangement links TRBV7-9 to TRBJ1-2; D gene uncertain. Trimming shortened V by 3 bases and J by 4 bases, and 12 bases separated the two germline ends. From germline, CDR1 is SEHNR and CDR2 FQNEAQ (reference sequence). This CDR3 comprises 14 residues.

The chain has TRBV7-6 and TRBJ2-2; TRBD1 agrees at 7 bases. V trimming: 6 bases; J trimming: 7 bases; junction bases outside the gene matches: 5. This CDR3 contains 13 residues. CDR1 and CDR2 from the germline V gene are SGHVS and FNYEAQ. CDR3 loop: CASSQQGIGELFF. The CDR3 DNA follows: TGTGCCAGCAGTCAACAGGGGATCGGGGAGCTGTTTTTT.